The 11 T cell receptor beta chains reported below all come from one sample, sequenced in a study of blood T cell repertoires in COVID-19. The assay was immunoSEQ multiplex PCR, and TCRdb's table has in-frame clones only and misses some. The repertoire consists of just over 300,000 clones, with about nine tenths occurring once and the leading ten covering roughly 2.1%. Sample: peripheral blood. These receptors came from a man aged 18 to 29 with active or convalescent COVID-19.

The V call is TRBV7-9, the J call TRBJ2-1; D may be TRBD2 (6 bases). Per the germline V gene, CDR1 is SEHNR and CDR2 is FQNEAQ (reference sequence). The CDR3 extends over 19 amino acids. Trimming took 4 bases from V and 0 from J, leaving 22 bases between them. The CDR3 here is CASSSTVAGAGDSYNEQFF. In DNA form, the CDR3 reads TGTGCCAGCAGCTCAACTGTCGCTGGAGCGGGCGACTCCTACAATGAGCAGTTCTTC.

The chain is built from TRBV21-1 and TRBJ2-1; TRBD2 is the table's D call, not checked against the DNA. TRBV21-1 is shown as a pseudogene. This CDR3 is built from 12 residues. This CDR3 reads CAGLAGRDEQFF. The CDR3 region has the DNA TGTGCCGGATTAGCGGGGAGGGATGAGCAGTTCTTC.

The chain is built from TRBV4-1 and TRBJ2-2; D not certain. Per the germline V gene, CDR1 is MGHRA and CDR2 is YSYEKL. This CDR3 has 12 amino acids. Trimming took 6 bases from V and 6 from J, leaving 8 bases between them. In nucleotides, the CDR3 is TGCGCCAGCAGTGACATCCCCGGGGAGCTGTTTTTT. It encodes CASSDIPGELFF.

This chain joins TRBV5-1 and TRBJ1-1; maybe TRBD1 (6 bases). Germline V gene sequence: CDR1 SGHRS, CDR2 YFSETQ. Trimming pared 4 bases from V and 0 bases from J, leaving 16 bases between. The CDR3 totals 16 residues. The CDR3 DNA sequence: TGCGCCAGCAGCCCTCAAGGGAGGGACATGAACACTGAAGCTTTCTTT. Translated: CASSPQGRDMNTEAFF.

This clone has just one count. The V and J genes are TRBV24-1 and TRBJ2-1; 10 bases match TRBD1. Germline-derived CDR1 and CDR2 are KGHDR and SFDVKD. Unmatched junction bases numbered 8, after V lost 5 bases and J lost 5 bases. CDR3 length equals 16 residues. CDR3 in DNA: TGTGCCACCAGTGGTCCGGGACAGGGGAGCAACAATGAGCAGTTCTTC. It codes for CATSGPGQGSNNEQFF.

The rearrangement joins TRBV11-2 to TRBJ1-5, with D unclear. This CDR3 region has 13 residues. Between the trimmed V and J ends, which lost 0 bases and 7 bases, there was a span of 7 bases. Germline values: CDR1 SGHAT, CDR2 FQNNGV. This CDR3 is CASSLDWLQPQHF. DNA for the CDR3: TGTGCCAGCAGCTTAGATTGGCTCCAGCCCCAGCATTTT.

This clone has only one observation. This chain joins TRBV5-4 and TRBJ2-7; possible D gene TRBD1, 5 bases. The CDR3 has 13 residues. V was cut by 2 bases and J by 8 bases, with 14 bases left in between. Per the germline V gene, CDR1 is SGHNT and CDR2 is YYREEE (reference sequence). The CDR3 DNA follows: TGTGCCAGCAGCTTTGCCCAGGGCGACAAGCAGTACTTC. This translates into CASSFAQGDKQYF.

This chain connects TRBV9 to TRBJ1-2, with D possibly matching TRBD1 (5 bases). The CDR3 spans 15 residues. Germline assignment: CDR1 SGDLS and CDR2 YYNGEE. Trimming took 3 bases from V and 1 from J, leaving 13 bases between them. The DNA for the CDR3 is TGTGCCAGCAGCGCGGGAGAAGGGGATAACTATGGCTACACCTTC. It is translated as CASSAGEGDNYGYTF.

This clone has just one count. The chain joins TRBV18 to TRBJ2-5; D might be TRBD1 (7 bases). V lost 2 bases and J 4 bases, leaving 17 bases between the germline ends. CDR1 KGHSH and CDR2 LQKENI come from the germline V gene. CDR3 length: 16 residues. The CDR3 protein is CASSPLQGGMGETQYF. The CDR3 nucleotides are TGTGCCAGCTCACCATTGCAGGGGGGAATGGGAGAGACCCAGTACTTC.

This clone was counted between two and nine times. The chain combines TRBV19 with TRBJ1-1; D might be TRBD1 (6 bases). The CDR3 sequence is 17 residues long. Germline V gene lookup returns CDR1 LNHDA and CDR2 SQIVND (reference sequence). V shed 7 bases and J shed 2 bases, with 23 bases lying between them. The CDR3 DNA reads TGTGCCAGTACCTATGGCTGGACAGTCGATCTAAACACTGAAGCTTTCTTT. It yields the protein CASTYGWTVDLNTEAFF.

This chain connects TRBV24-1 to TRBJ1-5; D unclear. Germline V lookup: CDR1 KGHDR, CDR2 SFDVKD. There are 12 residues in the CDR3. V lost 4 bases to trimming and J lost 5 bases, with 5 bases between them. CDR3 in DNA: TGTGCCACCAGTGACCAGGATCAGCCCCAGCATTTT. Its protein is CATSDQDQPQHF.